The 26 T cell receptor beta chains presented below share a single source sample, sequenced in a study of blood T cells in healthy people across ages. Next came a second PCR, run for about 6 to 11 cycles, which used a sample-barcoded 5' primer along with a J-beta primer mix. One entry per CDR3 protein results from TCRdb running MiXCR on the 5' RACE reads. The data show roughly 1,300,000 distinct CDR3 sequences, 59% seen once. Specimen: blood. The receptors were sampled from a young man in good health.

This clonotype has only a few counts. The chain links TRBV13 to TRBJ1-1; no clear D gene. Trimming took off 2 bases at V and 7 bases at J, with 5 bases between the two ends. The CDR3 extends over 11 amino acids. Per the germline V gene, CDR1 is PRHDT and CDR2 is FYEKMQ (reference sequence). The CDR3 nucleotides read TGTGCCAGCAGCTTACGGGATGAAGCTTTCTTT. Its protein product is CASSLRDEAFF.

This chain uses TRBV11-2 with TRBJ2-7; the D gene is possibly TRBD1 (6 bases). Germline-derived CDR1 and CDR2 are SGHAT and FQNNGV. The germline V and J ends were trimmed by 0 bases and 2 bases, with 11 bases remaining between them. CDR3 length: 15 residues. The CDR3 region is CASSLEARGTYEQYF. The DNA for the CDR3 is TGTGCCAGCAGCTTAGAAGCCAGGGGCACCTACGAGCAGTACTTC.

This clonotype came up a few times. This chain connects TRBV6-5 to TRBJ1-1; the match to TRBD1 covers 10 bases. There are 14 residues in the CDR3. V lost 6 bases to trimming and J lost 5 bases; unmatched junction nucleotides: 6. The V gene's germline CDR1 is MNHEY and CDR2 SVGAGI. For the CDR3, the DNA is TGTGCCAGCAGGGAGACAGGGGGCGAGACTGAAGCTTTCTTT. This codes for CASRETGGETEAFF.

V and J are TRBV5-1 and TRBJ1-2; D may be TRBD1 (5 bases). The germline V gene encodes CDR1 SGHRS and CDR2 YFSETQ. The CDR3 extends over 15 amino acids. The V gene lost 1 base and the J gene lost 4 bases, with 14 bases spanning the gap. CDR3 sequence (DNA): TGCGCCAGCAGCTTGAGTTTGACGACAGTCTATGGCTACACCTTC. Protein sequence: CASSLSLTTVYGYTF.

This chain uses TRBV3-1 with TRBJ1-4, with D unresolved. This CDR3 is 17 amino acids long. CDR1 and CDR2 from the germline V gene are LGHDT and YNNKEL (reference sequence). V was cut by 1 base and J by 0 bases, with 12 bases left in between. The CDR3 sequence: CASSQALPRTTNEKLFF. As DNA, the CDR3 is TGTGCCAGCAGCCAAGCCCTCCCCCGGACAACTAATGAAAAACTGTTTTTT.

This rearrangement joins TRBV25-1 to TRBJ1-4; TRBD1 might be the D (5 bases). The germline CDR1 and CDR2 sequences are MGHDK and SYGVNS. CDR3 length: 14 amino acids. V was trimmed by 1 base and J by 10 bases, leaving 13 bases between them. CDR3 in DNA: TGTGCCAGCAGTGAATCGGGAGATGGGGGAAAACTGTTTTTT. Translating gives CASSESGDGGKLFF. The entire variable domain, with the rest obtained from reference TRBV25-1 and TRBJ1-4, is as follows: EADIYQTPRYLVIGTGKKITLECSQTMGHDKMYWYQQDPGMELHLIHYSYGVNSTEKGDLSSESTVSRIRTEHFPLTLESARPSHTSQYLCASSESGDGGKLFFGSGTQLSVL.

The V call is TRBV10-3, the J call TRBJ2-3, with 9 bases fitting TRBD2. With 2 bases clipped from V and 1 base from J, the junction kept 1 base outside the gene matches. This CDR3 is built from 15 residues. Germline V gene data show CDR1 as ENHRY and CDR2 as SYGVKD. CDR3 coding DNA: TGTGCCATCAGTGAGGTAGCGGGGGGCACAGATACGCAGTATTTT. This gives the protein CAISEVAGGTDTQYF.

As DNA, the CDR3 is TGTGCCTGGAGCTCTGGACTAGCGGGAGCTACAGATACGCAGTATTTT. Its protein product is CAWSSGLAGATDTQYF. This rearrangement joins TRBV30 to TRBJ2-3, with TRBD2 matching over 13 bases. The CDR3 loop spans 16 amino acids. Germline V CDR1 and CDR2: GTSNPN, SVGIG (reference sequence). Trimming removed 3 bases from V and 3 bases from J; junction bases left unmatched: 6.

The J gene is TRBJ1-4, the V gene TRBV4-1; D is ambiguous. Germline CDR1 is MGHRA and CDR2 is YSYEKL. Between the trimmed V and J ends, which lost 0 bases and 6 bases, there was a span of 8 bases. The CDR3 length is 14 residues. The CDR3 DNA follows: TGCGCCAGCAGCCAAGAGGAAGGCGATGAAAAACTGTTTTTT. Protein product: CASSQEEGDEKLFF.

This chain uses TRBV6-6 with TRBJ1-6; D is unresolved. Per the germline V gene, CDR1 is MNHNY and CDR2 is SVGAGI (reference sequence). The length of the CDR3 is 16 residues. The germline V and J ends were trimmed by 6 bases and 4 bases, with 16 bases remaining between them. DNA of the CDR3: TGTGCCAGCAGCACCCCGGCCTCGGGGTATAATTCACCCCTCCACTTT. Residues: CASSTPASGYNSPLHF.

V gene TRBV6-5 combines with J gene TRBJ2-7, with D possibly matching TRBD2 (6 bases). This CDR3 has 15 residues. Trimming removed 1 base at V and 2 bases at J, with 12 bases between. Germline CDR1 is MNHEY and CDR2 is SVGAGI. In DNA form, the CDR3 reads TGTGCCAGCAGTTACTTCCGCGGGGAAACCTACGAGCAGTACTTC. As protein: CASSYFRGETYEQYF.

This chain joins TRBV6-4 and TRBJ1-2; tentative D call: TRBD1 (5 bases). The CDR3 extends over 13 amino acids. V shed 6 bases and J shed 5 bases, with 13 bases lying between them. The germline gives CDR1 MRHNA, CDR2 SNTAGT. The CDR3 region has the DNA TGTGCCAGCAGGGGACCGAAGATATATGGCTACACCTTC. Its protein is CASRGPKIYGYTF.

The chain carries TRBV12-5 and TRBJ2-5; 7 bases fit TRBD2. Germline V lookup: CDR1 LGHNT, CDR2 FRNRAP. The junction had 16 bases not matched to a gene; V was cut back by 1 base and J by 2 bases. The CDR3 runs 19 residues. CDR3 residues: CASGLDHRTGLVRQETQYF. The CDR3 region has the DNA TGTGCTAGTGGTTTGGATCACCGCACCGGACTAGTTCGGCAAGAGACCCAGTACTTC.

The chain's CDR3 is CASSHVDQGNTEAFF. Written as DNA, the CDR3 is TGCGCCAGCAGCCACGTGGACCAAGGGAACACTGAAGCTTTCTTT. The chain carries TRBV5-1 and TRBJ1-1, with D uncertain. V gave up 4 bases and J gave up 1 base, with 14 bases separating them. This CDR3 contains 15 residues. CDR1 and CDR2 from the germline V gene are SGHRS and YFSETQ. Filled out from reference TRBV5-1 and TRBJ1-1, the complete variable domain reads KAGVTQTPRYLIKTRGQQVTLSCSPISGHRSVSWYQQTPGQGLQFLFEYFSETQRNKGNFPGRFSGRQFSNSRSEMNVSTLELGDSALYLCASSHVDQGNTEAFFGQGTRLTVV.

This clonotype was counted a few times. The chain recombines TRBV4-1 with TRBJ1-4; TRBD1 might be the D (6 bases). This CDR3 contains 15 residues. The germline gives CDR1 MGHRA, CDR2 YSYEKL. The V end lost 3 bases, the J end lost 6 bases, and 14 bases lay between the germline ends. The CDR3 sequence: CASSQVGTRYEKLFF. CDR3 nucleotides: TGCGCCAGCAGCCAGGTCGGGACAAGGTATGAAAAACTGTTTTTT.

V usage is TRBV6-6 and J usage is TRBJ2-5; no firm D call. The CDR3 runs to 17 residues. The germline V and J ends were trimmed by 4 bases and 7 bases, with 25 bases remaining between them. Germline-derived CDR1 and CDR2 are MNHNY and SVGAGI (reference sequence). The DNA for the CDR3 is TGTGCCAGCAGTTGGGCCCTAGGCGCCGGAACCAAATGGACCCAGTACTTC. Protein: CASSWALGAGTKWTQYF.

The chain couples TRBV3-1 to TRBJ2-1; D is possibly TRBD2 (7 bases). V lost 3 bases, J lost 0 bases, and 12 bases lay in between. The CDR3 extends over 16 amino acids. Germline V gives CDR1 LGHDT, CDR2 YNNKEL (reference sequence). CDR3 coding DNA: TGTGCCAGCAGCCAGGCCCGGGGGGCCTCCTACAATGAGCAGTTCTTC. Its translation is CASSQARGASYNEQFF.

V usage is TRBV7-9 and J usage is TRBJ1-2; a weak D match, TRBD1 (6 bases). Trimming shortened V by 4 bases and J by 2 bases, and 11 bases separated the two germline ends. Per germline, CDR1 SEHNR and CDR2 FQNEAQ (reference sequence). The CDR3 consists of 14 residues. CDR3 nucleotide sequence: TGTGCCAGCAGCTCTACGGACAGCAACTATGGCTACACCTTC. It is translated as CASSSTDSNYGYTF.

The chain couples TRBV7-9 to TRBJ2-5; the D call may be TRBD1 or TRBD2 (6 bases each). CDR3 length: 14 residues. Germline values: CDR1 SEHNR, CDR2 FQNEAQ (reference sequence). The V end lost 5 bases, the J end lost 3 bases, and 13 bases lay between the germline ends. The CDR3 here is CASSRGYREETQYF. CDR3 coding DNA: TGTGCCAGCAGCCGGGGGTACAGGGAAGAGACCCAGTACTTC.

This chain joins TRBV27 and TRBJ1-2; D call uncertain. This CDR3 comprises 13 residues. CDR1 MNHEY and CDR2 SMNVEV come from the germline V gene (reference sequence). The germline V and J ends were trimmed by 4 bases and 5 bases, with 11 bases remaining between them. The CDR3 is CASSSTHYYGYTF. CDR3 nucleotides: TGTGCCAGCAGTTCGACGCACTATTATGGCTACACCTTC.

V is TRBV7-2 and J is TRBJ2-3, with D unclear. CDR1 is SGHTA, CDR2 FQGNSA, per germline. V gave up 0 bases and J gave up 0 bases, with 7 bases separating them. The CDR3 consists of 15 residues. CDR3 coding DNA: TGTGCCAGCAGCTTAGCTTGGCCTAGCACAGATACGCAGTATTTT. Residues: CASSLAWPSTDTQYF.

This chain joins TRBV7-8 and TRBJ2-3; D gene unclear. This CDR3 comprises 14 residues. CDR1 and CDR2 from the germline V gene are SGHVS and FQNEAQ. Trimming stripped 5 bases from V and 0 bases from J, with 9 bases between. The CDR3 nucleotides read TGTGCCAGCAGCAACCGCTGTAGCACAGATACGCAGTATTTT. Translating it yields CASSNRCSTDTQYF.

J is TRBJ2-1 and V is TRBV6-2 or TRBV6-3, with 7 bases that match TRBD2. The better agreement between TRBJ2-7 and the DNA end casts doubt on the J call. There are 15 residues in the CDR3. CDR1 and CDR2 (germline): MNHEY, SVGEGT. The DNA of the CDR3 is TGTGCCAGCAGTCCCGGGACTATCCTTGGCCACGAGCAGTACTTC. This encodes CASSPGTILGHEQYF.

V and J are TRBV7-2 and TRBJ2-5; D call uncertain. The end of the DNA is better explained by TRBJ2-7, so the J call may be wrong. This CDR3 spans 14 amino acids. The germline V gene encodes CDR1 SGHTA and CDR2 FQGNSA. CDR3 in DNA: TGTGCCAGCAGCCTAAGCGTTGCGAGCTACGAGCAGTACTTC. As protein: CASSLSVASYEQYF.

The count of this clonotype is one. The CDR3 DNA follows: TGTGCCAGCAGCCCGGGACGGAACAATGAGCAGTACTTC. It codes for CASSPGRNNEQYF. This rearrangement joins TRBV7-2 to TRBJ2-5; possibly TRBD1 or TRBD2 for D (5 bases each). Germline values: CDR1 SGHTA, CDR2 FQGNSA. This CDR3 region has 13 residues. Trimming left V 5 bases short and J 11 bases short, with 18 bases between.

The genes are TRBV12-3 or TRBV12-4 and TRBJ1-2; tentative D call: TRBD1 (6 bases). Trimming took 4 bases from V and 3 from J, leaving 18 bases between them. This CDR3 spans 16 amino acids. For the CDR3, the DNA is TGTGCCAGCAGTTCCGGGGTGGGCAGGGGAGACTATGGCTACACCTTC. This sequence encodes CASSSGVGRGDYGYTF.